This T cell receptor (beta chain) stems from a study of T cells in Graves' hyperthyroidism and ophthalmopathy. In the study overall: At the time of initial diagnosis and before any treatment, peripheral blood was collected.

Trimming pared 2 bases from V and 4 bases from J, leaving 12 bases between. The CDR3 runs 15 residues. Germline CDR1 and CDR2: MNHEY and SVGAGI. RNA transcripts gave rise to amplified TCR beta CDR3 regions. The primer set for the first-round RT-PCR of the TCR CDR3 was HTBI. TCRdb re-called the multiplex PCR reads with MiXCR, one entry per CDR3 protein. This table has a few hundred thousand distinct CDR3 sequences, around 20% appearing once. The study's findings and limits: Blood also held most thyroid clonotypes expanded beyond 0.001.

Many counts were recorded for this clonotype. Its target is unknown. The specimen sequenced was blood. This receptor was obtained from a man younger than 35 with Graves' hyperthyroidism. The rearrangement uses TRBV6-5 and TRBJ1-3, with D perhaps matching TRBD1 (6 bases). CDR3 sequence (DNA): TGTGCCAGCAGTTACACGGGGGCGAGGGGAAACACCATATATTTT. It specifies CASSYTGARGNTIYF.